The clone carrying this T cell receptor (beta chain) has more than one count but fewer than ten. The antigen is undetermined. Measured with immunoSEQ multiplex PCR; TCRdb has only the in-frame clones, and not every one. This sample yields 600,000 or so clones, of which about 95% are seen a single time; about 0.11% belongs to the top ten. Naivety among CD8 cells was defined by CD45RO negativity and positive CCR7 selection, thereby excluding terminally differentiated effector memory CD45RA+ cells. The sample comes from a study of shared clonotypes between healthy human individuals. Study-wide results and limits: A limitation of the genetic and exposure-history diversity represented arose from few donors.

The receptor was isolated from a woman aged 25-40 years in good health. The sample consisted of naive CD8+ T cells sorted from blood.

The CDR3 DNA reads TGTGCCAGCAGCGGACACAGGTCCTATAACTATGGCTACACCTTC. Protein sequence: CASSGHRSYNYGYTF. This chain uses TRBV9 with TRBJ1-2, with D possibly TRBD1 on 5 matching bases. Germline V gene data show CDR1 as SGDLS and CDR2 as YYNGEE. The CDR3 consists of 15 residues. Trimming took 3 bases from V and 1 from J, leaving 13 bases between them.